The clone carrying this T cell receptor (beta chain) occurred many times. TCRdb passed the 5' RACE reads through MiXCR, listing each CDR3 protein once. The table records 85,000 to 100,000 distinct CDR3 sequences, 9.5% to 12% of them present only once. This sample is drawn from a study of early T cells in non-severe SARS-CoV-2 infection. This CDR3 comprises 14 residues. Germline V gene lookup returns CDR1 SGHTA and CDR2 FQGNSA. Trimming removed 1 base at V and 7 bases at J, with 13 bases between. V gene TRBV7-2 combines with J gene TRBJ1-2, with unresolved D. The clonotype was recovered from an adult who was a healthcare worker with PCR-confirmed SARS-CoV-2 infection or an uninfected control (not recorded which). The specimen was whole blood, collected at baseline. CDR3 in DNA: TGTGCCAGCAGCTTAGGGGGTATTTCGGGTGGCTACACCTTC. It codes for CASSLGGISGGYTF.